These 18 T cell receptor beta chains were sequenced from one sample in a study of post-analysis software for immune sequencing data. Study results and caveats: In patients, TRBV5-6, TRBV5-1 and TRBV20-1 belonged to four or five TRBV segments found more frequently than in controls.

Researchers reported that TCR beta cDNA libraries carried unique molecular identifiers. TCRdb fed the PCR reads into MiXCR, producing one record per CDR3 protein. Found here are hundreds of thousands of distinct CDR3 sequences, 55% to 70% of them singletons; the top ten hold around 11%. The antigens these receptors bind are not known. Sequences were obtained from blood. The receptor set was obtained from a girl under 10 years old with multiple sclerosis.

The CDR3 protein is CASGPQETQYF. For the CDR3, the DNA is TGTGCCAGCGGCCCTCAAGAGACCCAGTACTTC. The chain carries TRBV7-9 and TRBJ2-5; D ambiguous. The CDR3 is made up of 11 amino acids. Germline CDR1 and CDR2: SEHNR and FQNEAQ (reference sequence). The V end was cut by 8 bases, the J end by 2 bases, with 6 bases between.

The J gene is TRBJ1-6, the V gene TRBV20-1, with 7 bases aligning to TRBD1. CDR1 and CDR2 (germline): DFQATT, SNEGSKA (reference sequence). This CDR3 spans 14 amino acids. Trimming removed 5 bases from V and 6 bases from J; junction bases left unmatched: 7. For the CDR3, the DNA is TGCAGTGCTCGACCCGGGACAGTTAATTCACCCCTCCACTTT. This codes for CSARPGTVNSPLHF.

The table lists this clonotype with a few counts. The chain employs TRBV6-6 and TRBJ2-6, with 11 nucleotides matching TRBD2. The V gene end was trimmed by 7 bases and the J gene end by 2 bases; junction bases not matched to a gene: 4. This CDR3 region has 16 residues. Germline values: CDR1 MNHNY, CDR2 SVGAGI (reference sequence). The CDR3 is CASTASGGTGANVLTF. CDR3 in DNA: TGTGCCAGCACCGCTAGCGGGGGGACTGGGGCCAACGTCCTGACTTTC.

This chain links TRBV20-1 with TRBJ2-5; TRBD2 matches 8 bases. Germline V gene data show CDR1 as DFQATT and CDR2 as SNEGSKA (reference sequence). The ends lost 0 bases at V and 5 bases at J; junction bases unmatched: 5. The CDR3 consists of 14 residues. The CDR3 region is CSARDILAGETQYF. In DNA, the CDR3 is TGCAGTGCTAGAGATATTTTAGCGGGGGAGACCCAGTACTTC.

The DNA for the CDR3 is TGCGCCAGCAGCTTCAGGGATTCGGCCTCCTACGAGCAGTACTTC. It translates to CASSFRDSASYEQYF. V gene TRBV5-1 combines with J gene TRBJ2-7; TRBD1 might be the D (5 bases). Germline V gene sequence: CDR1 SGHRS, CDR2 YFSETQ. With 2 bases removed from V and 0 bases from J, the gap between germline ends came to 12 bases. This CDR3 is built from 15 residues.

This clonotype is a singleton in its sample. This rearrangement joins TRBV29-1 to TRBJ1-1; D gene ambiguous. Germline V CDR1 and CDR2: SQVTM, ANQGSEA. The V end lost 6 bases, the J end lost 11 bases, and 16 bases lay between the germline ends. The CDR3 has 11 residues. The CDR3 sequence: CSVRGRASAFF. The CDR3 DNA reads as TGCAGCGTACGGGGTAGGGCCAGCGCTTTCTTT.

The rearrangement uses TRBV6-6 and TRBJ1-5, with D possibly matching TRBD1 (5 bases). CDR3 length equals 14 residues. Looked up from germline, CDR1 is MNHNY and CDR2 is SVGAGI (reference sequence). Deletions cut 0 bases from V and 4 bases from J, with 7 bases between. The DNA for the CDR3 is TGTGCCAGCAGTTACTCGGGGGGGAATCAGCCCCAGCATTTT. Amino acid sequence: CASSYSGGNQPQHF.

For the CDR3, the DNA is TGTGCCAGCAGTTCGGGACTAGCGGGATTCTACAATGAGCAGTTCTTC. This codes for CASSSGLAGFYNEQFF. The rearrangement uses TRBV12-3 or TRBV12-4 and TRBJ2-1; 13 bases fit TRBD2. This CDR3 region has 16 residues. V shed 4 bases, J shed 3 bases, and the junction held 3 bases outside the gene matches.

This rearrangement joins TRBV5-1 to TRBJ2-1; 11 bases align to TRBD2. The CDR3 contains 15 residues. The J segment lost 5 bases and the V segment lost 4 bases, leaving 5 bases of the junction unmatched. CDR1 and CDR2 from the germline V gene are SGHRS and YFSETQ. The CDR3 DNA reads as TGCGCCAGCAGCCCCGGGACTAGCGGCCACAATGAGCAGTTCTTC. Residues: CASSPGTSGHNEQFF. Using reference TRBV5-1 and TRBJ2-1 for the parts outside the CDR3, the full variable domain is KAGVTQTPRYLIKTRGQQVTLSCSPISGHRSVSWYQQTPGQGLQFLFEYFSETQRNKGNFPGRFSGRQFSNSRSEMNVSTLELGDSALYLCASSPGTSGHNEQFFGPGTRLTVL.

Only a few counts were recorded for this clonotype. The rearrangement uses TRBV4-2 and TRBJ2-7; TRBD2 matches 11 bases. J was trimmed by 2 bases and V by 4 bases; bases with no gene match: 7. The CDR3 sequence is 16 residues long. From germline, CDR1 is LGHNA and CDR2 YNFKEQ. Here the CDR3 DNA reads TGTGCCAGCAGCCTGAGCGGGACTAGCGGTGCCTACGAGCAGTACTTC. This translates into CASSLSGTSGAYEQYF.

A few counts support this clonotype. In DNA form, the CDR3 reads TGCGCCAGCAGCCGGGGCGGGCCCCACGAGCAGTACTTC. This gives the protein CASSRGGPHEQYF. V gene TRBV5-1 combines with J gene TRBJ2-7; D may be TRBD1 or TRBD2 (5 bases each). The V and J ends lost 4 bases and 5 bases respectively, with 13 bases between them. Looked up from germline, CDR1 is SGHRS and CDR2 is YFSETQ. This CDR3 has 13 residues.

The genes are TRBV6-5 and TRBJ1-2; D is perhaps TRBD1 (6 bases). This CDR3 region has 13 residues. The germline V and J ends were trimmed by 4 bases and 7 bases, with 13 bases remaining between them. Per the germline V gene, CDR1 is MNHEY and CDR2 is SVGAGI. CDR3 in DNA: TGTGCCAGCAGTTGGGGGGACAACCGTGGCTACACCTTC. Its protein product is CASSWGDNRGYTF.

Written as DNA, the CDR3 is TGTGCCAGCAGCTTAGGCGGGACAGACCCCTCTGGGGCCAACGTCCTGACTTTC. It translates to CASSLGGTDPSGANVLTF. V and J are TRBV7-2 and TRBJ2-6, with a possible D match to TRBD1 (7 bases). Germline V gene data show CDR1 as SGHTA and CDR2 as FQGNSA. The CDR3 length is 18 residues. The V gene lost 1 base and the J gene lost 0 bases, with 13 bases spanning the gap.

This clonotype was detected only a few times. The chain recombines TRBV20-1 with TRBJ2-4; the D gene is possibly TRBD2 (5 bases). This CDR3 region has 16 residues. The V gene's germline CDR1 is DFQATT and CDR2 SNEGSKA (reference sequence). Trimming left V 6 bases short and J 3 bases short, with 21 bases between. CDR3 protein: CSATPGLSSLKNIQYF. CDR3 bases: TGCAGTGCAACACCTGGACTCTCTTCTCTCAAAAACATTCAGTACTTC.

This clonotype was seen a few times. The junction departs from germline at one end; a sequencing error may be responsible. The V and J genes are TRBV20-1 and TRBJ1-5; possibly TRBD1 for D (6 bases). CDR1 DFQATT and CDR2 SNEGSKA come from the germline V gene (reference sequence). This CDR3 is built from 16 residues. DNA for the CDR3: TGCAGTGCTAGAGTAAAGGGGGTTGATAGCAATCAGCCCCGGCATTTT. As protein: CSARVKGVDSNQPRHF.

This clonotype has just a few counts. In nucleotides, the CDR3 is TGCAGTGCTAGAGATTCGGGACAGGGGTTAGACAATGAGCAGTTCTTC. Translated, it gives CSARDSGQGLDNEQFF. V usage is TRBV20-1 and J usage is TRBJ2-1, with 10 bases that match TRBD1. Germline CDR1 and CDR2: DFQATT and SNEGSKA (reference sequence). Trimming cost V 0 bases and J 5 bases; bases outside gene matches: 7. The CDR3 length is 16 residues.

The chain links TRBV2 to TRBJ1-2, with TRBD1 matching 9 bases. The CDR3 loop spans 13 amino acids. Unmatched junction bases numbered 4, after V lost 4 bases and J lost 7 bases. CDR1 is SNHLY and CDR2 is FYNNEI in the germline V gene. The CDR3 sequence: CASSGQGGSGYTF. The CDR3 bases are TGTGCCAGCAGTGGACAGGGGGGATCTGGCTACACCTTC.

The V and J genes are TRBV25-1 and TRBJ2-7; D tentatively reads TRBD1 or TRBD2 (5 bases each). The CDR3 has 14 residues. Per the germline V gene, CDR1 is MGHDK and CDR2 is SYGVNS. V was shortened by 6 bases and J by 2 bases, with 14 bases between the two germline ends. CDR3 bases: TGTGCCAGCAGGGAGCCAGGGACCACCTACGAGCAGTACTTC. Protein sequence: CASREPGTTYEQYF.